This T cell receptor (beta chain) appears in the sequencing data of a study of cytomegalovirus exposure and HLA in healthy donors. Germline loops: CDR1 MNHNY, CDR2 SVGAGI (reference sequence). The CDR3 totals 14 residues. V gave up 4 bases and J gave up 7 bases, with 13 bases separating them. This clone was recorded a few times. Antigen: not known. The study, taken as a whole, reports: Reportedly, fewer N-insertions than the roughly 700-donor mean appeared in an Asian-associated ancestry cluster in a later analysis. It was reportedly the case that the classifier diagnosed cytomegalovirus status with high specificity and sensitivity. Under in vitro conditions, a few CMV-associated chains were confirmed as specific for CMV antigens. Most CMV-associated TCR beta chains appeared HLA-restricted in a later analysis.

The PCR made use of 60 Vbeta and 13 Jbeta primers. Sequenced by immunoSEQ multiplex PCR; TCRdb stores in-frame clones only, minus some. Of around 94,000 clones listed, over 80% are singletons. Sequencing was carried out using PBMCs. The TCR originated in a man in his forties in good health and CMV-seronegative. The chain joins TRBV6-6 to TRBJ1-4; a possible D gene is TRBD1 (5 bases). The CDR3 bases are TGTGCCAGCAGTTTAGGGGTAGGAAGTGAAAAACTGTTTTTT. Translating it yields CASSLGVGSEKLFF.